Below are 21 T cell receptor beta chains sequenced from a single sample in a study of T cell responses to AZD1222 COVID-19 vaccine. Clones were sequenced by immunoSEQ multiplex PCR, and TCRdb holds only the in-frame ones, with some missing. The sample has some 61,000 clones; roughly 84% are singletons. Material: peripheral blood, obtained on day 0 of AZD1222 vaccination. These receptors were taken from an adult in good health.

Only a few counts were recorded for this clone. Other DNA sequences in the same sample also yield this CDR3. V usage is TRBV5-1 and J usage is TRBJ2-7, with D unclear. V dropped 0 bases and J dropped 3 bases, with 1 base sitting between them. The CDR3 is 11 residues long. CDR1 is SGHRS and CDR2 is YFSETQ in the germline V gene. The CDR3 DNA sequence: TGCGCCAGCAGCTTGGGCTACGAGCAGTACTTC. Translated: CASSLGYEQYF.

The chain is built from TRBV27 and TRBJ1-5, with D tentatively TRBD1 (5 bases). CDR3 length: 14 amino acids. V lost 7 bases, J lost 2 bases, and 12 bases lay in between. The germline gives CDR1 MNHEY, CDR2 SMNVEV (reference sequence). The CDR3 DNA is TGTGCCAGCAACCCGGTGGGGGGCAATCAGCCCCAGCATTTT. As protein: CASNPVGGNQPQHF.

CDR3 region: CASSTGTGAGYGYTF. The CDR3 DNA is TGCGCCAGCAGCACAGGCACAGGGGCGGGGTATGGCTACACCTTC. V is TRBV5-1 and J is TRBJ1-2; 7 nucleotides match TRBD1. The CDR3 sequence is 15 residues long. The V segment lost 4 bases and the J segment 5 bases; nucleotides outside the gene matches: 11. CDR1 and CDR2 from the germline V gene are SGHRS and YFSETQ.

V is TRBV5-5 and J is TRBJ1-1; D call uncertain. The germline gives CDR1 SGHKS, CDR2 YYEKEE (reference sequence). The V end was cut by 1 base, the J end by 5 bases, with 15 bases between. The CDR3 covers 15 residues. The CDR3 DNA follows: TGTGCCAGCAGCTTGAGGCTCGGGGATTATACTGAAGCTTTCTTT. Residues: CASSLRLGDYTEAFF.

V gene TRBV27 combines with J gene TRBJ2-1, with a possible D match to TRBD1 (5 bases). V was pared by 6 bases and J by 8 bases, with 14 bases between. This CDR3 has 13 residues. Germline-derived CDR1 and CDR2 are MNHEY and SMNVEV (reference sequence). Here the CDR3 reads CASSLLLRDEQFF. CDR3 bases: TGTGCCAGCAGCCTTCTACTCAGGGATGAGCAGTTCTTC.

This clone occurred once. The chain combines TRBV19 with TRBJ2-1; D tentatively fits TRBD1 or TRBD2 (5 bases each). Germline loops: CDR1 LNHDA, CDR2 SQIVND (reference sequence). The germline V and J ends were trimmed by 2 bases and 6 bases, with 14 bases remaining between them. The length of the CDR3 is 15 residues. CDR3 nucleotide sequence: TGTGCCAGTAGTATATCTCTAGCAGGGACCAATGAGCAGTTCTTC. Translating it yields CASSISLAGTNEQFF.

The chain employs TRBV29-1 and TRBJ1-6; D perhaps matches TRBD1 (5 bases). Trimming took 4 bases from V and 10 from J, leaving 14 bases between them. The V gene's germline CDR1 is SQVTM and CDR2 ANQGSEA. The CDR3 runs to 13 residues. The CDR3: CSVAGTSGSPLHF. DNA for the CDR3: TGCAGCGTTGCCGGGACGAGCGGATCACCCCTCCACTTT.

The chain links TRBV10-2 to TRBJ1-1, with a possible D match to TRBD1 (6 bases). This CDR3 has 18 residues. Trimming stripped 1 base from V and 1 base from J, with 19 bases between. The germline V gene has CDR1 WSHSY and CDR2 SAAADI. CDR3 region: CASSEFNLRDTTNTEAFF. The CDR3 DNA sequence: TGCGCCAGCAGTGAGTTTAATCTCCGGGACACTACGAACACTGAAGCTTTCTTT.

This rearrangement joins TRBV27 to TRBJ2-5; the match to TRBD1 covers 9 bases. The germline V gene has CDR1 MNHEY and CDR2 SMNVEV (reference sequence). The ends lost 6 bases at V and 2 bases at J; junction bases unmatched: 10. CDR3 length equals 16 residues. The CDR3 DNA reads TGTGCCAGCAGCTTGACTCCCGGGACAGGGCAAGAGACCCAGTACTTC. Protein: CASSLTPGTGQETQYF.

This clone is deemed medium-sized (0.01 to 0.1%). The chain uses TRBV7-8 and TRBJ1-5, with no clear D. The CDR3 has 15 residues. With 5 bases removed from V and 0 bases from J, the gap between germline ends came to 11 bases. In germline, CDR1 is SGHVS, CDR2 FQNEAQ. The DNA of the CDR3 is TGTGCCAGCAGCGTTGACATCTATAGCAATCAGCCCCAGCATTTT. Translating it yields CASSVDIYSNQPQHF.

This clone has just one count. CDR3 sequence: CASSFLEGGYTF. CDR3 in DNA: TGTGCCAGCAGTTTCTTGGAGGGCGGCTACACCTTC. This chain connects TRBV2 to TRBJ1-2; no clear D. The CDR3 has 12 residues. Germline assignment: CDR1 SNHLY and CDR2 FYNNEI. V gave up 5 bases and J gave up 8 bases, with 12 bases separating them.

The chain recombines TRBV5-8 with TRBJ2-7, with D unresolved. Germline-derived CDR1 and CDR2 are SGHTS and YDEGEE. There are 14 residues in the CDR3. V shed 1 base and J shed 2 bases, with 10 bases lying between them. This chain's CDR3 is CASSLWPETYEQYF. CDR3 DNA sequence: TGTGCCAGCAGCTTGTGGCCGGAGACCTACGAGCAGTACTTC.

This rearrangement joins TRBV6-5 to TRBJ2-1, with unresolved D. The CDR3 length is 14 residues. V gave up 7 bases and J gave up 7 bases, with 17 bases separating them. Germline assignment: CDR1 MNHEY and CDR2 SVGAGI. CDR3 region: CASTYPDGRNEQFF. CDR3 coding DNA: TGTGCCAGCACCTACCCCGACGGGCGTAATGAGCAGTTCTTC.

The V gene is TRBV9, the J gene TRBJ2-1, with TRBD2 identical over 13 bases. The CDR3 spans 14 residues. CDR1 is SGDLS, CDR2 YYNGEE, per germline. The V segment lost 3 bases and the J segment 12 bases; nucleotides outside the gene matches: 6. The CDR3 region is CASSAGLAGPSQFF. The CDR3 nucleotides are TGTGCCAGCAGCGCGGGACTAGCGGGACCATCGCAGTTCTTC.

The chain links TRBV6-5 to TRBJ1-3, with unresolved D. Trimming stripped 6 bases from V and 0 bases from J, with 12 bases between. This CDR3 has 15 amino acids. Germline CDR1 is MNHEY and CDR2 is SVGAGI. CDR3 amino acids: CASSRGRPSGNTIYF. As DNA, the CDR3 is TGTGCCAGCAGCAGAGGACGTCCCTCTGGAAACACCATATATTTT.

This clone was seen once. The V gene is TRBV14, the J gene TRBJ2-1, with 7 bases lining up with TRBD2. Looked up from germline, CDR1 is SGHDN and CDR2 is FVKESK. Trimming at V came to 1 base and at J to 8 bases, leaving 17 bases not matched to a gene. The CDR3 covers 18 residues. The CDR3 here is CASSQGDRWGGSLHEQFF. CDR3 DNA sequence: TGTGCCAGCAGCCAAGGGGATCGGTGGGGCGGGAGCCTCCATGAGCAGTTCTTC.

The rearrangement uses TRBV19 and TRBJ2-2, with 7 bases identical to TRBD1. Looked up from germline, CDR1 is LNHDA and CDR2 is SQIVND (reference sequence). V lost 5 bases, J lost 4 bases, and 7 bases stayed unmatched. The CDR3 spans 15 residues. The chain's CDR3 is CASSPHRGSTGELFF. The CDR3 DNA follows: TGTGCCAGTAGTCCCCACAGGGGAAGCACCGGGGAGCTGTTTTTT.

The rearrangement uses TRBV6-5 and TRBJ2-2; D is perhaps TRBD1 (6 bases). Germline V gene lookup returns CDR1 MNHEY and CDR2 SVGAGI. The CDR3 runs to 13 residues. The germline V and J ends were trimmed by 8 bases and 5 bases, with 12 bases remaining between them. Here the CDR3 reads CASPGVGTGELFF. The CDR3 DNA follows: TGTGCCAGCCCAGGGGTGGGAACCGGGGAGCTGTTTTTT.

The V call is TRBV5-6, the J call TRBJ2-2; 10 nucleotides match TRBD1. V shed 3 bases and J 4 bases; nucleotides not matched to a gene: 6. Germline lookup yields CDR1 SGHDT and CDR2 YYEEEE. The CDR3 sequence is 16 residues long. The CDR3 region has the DNA TGTGCCAGCAGCTCCCGACAGGGGGCTGGCACCGGGGAGCTGTTTTTT. Protein: CASSSRQGAGTGELFF.

The rearrangement joins TRBV4-2 to TRBJ2-7, with TRBD2 identical over 8 bases. V dropped 2 bases and J dropped 1; count of bases not matched to a gene: 4. In germline, CDR1 is LGHNA, CDR2 YNFKEQ. The CDR3 covers 15 residues. The DNA of the CDR3 is TGTGCCAGCAGCCAAAGCGGGGGATTGTCCTACGAGCAGTACTTC. Translated, it gives CASSQSGGLSYEQYF.

This rearrangement joins TRBV12-3 or TRBV12-4 to TRBJ1-2; D gene ambiguous. The V end lost 6 bases, the J end lost 5 bases, and 10 bases lay between the germline ends. This CDR3 is built from 12 residues. CDR3 coding DNA: TGTGCCAGCAGCAGCGAGGTTTATGGCTACACCTTC. It yields the protein CASSSEVYGYTF.